This TCR beta chain appears in the sequencing data of a study of regulatory T cells in long-lasting Graves disease. A note on this clonotype: A much larger clone differs by one base, so this may be a read error.

Arm-PCR with iRepertoire HTBI primers amplified the CDR3 regions for these TCR beta libraries. TCRdb itself ran the multiplex PCR reads through MiXCR, one entry per CDR3 protein. The sample has 450,000 to 600,000 distinct CDR3 sequences; about 16% are singletons. The time point here: newly diagnosed GD, antithyroid drugs for less than 3 months. From PBMCs, RNA was extracted and then used to make the TCR library. CDR1 is GTSNPN and CDR2 is SVGIG in the germline V gene (reference sequence). This CDR3 is built from 14 residues. The same data also went into a second study, on T cells in Graves' hyperthyroidism and ophthalmopathy. This second report adds: Recently diagnosed hyperthyroidism of less than 2 months' duration affected patients aged 18 to 65.

This clonotype was sampled from a man aged 35-49 years with Graves disease. The gene calls are TRBV30 and TRBJ2-1; 9 bases agree with TRBD1. The better agreement between TRBJ2-7 and the DNA end casts doubt on the J call. Here the sequenced sample was peripheral blood mononuclear cells (PBMCs), taken at new diagnosis, from a patient treated with antithyroid drugs. The CDR3 DNA reads as TGTGCCTGGGGACAGGGGCGCTCCTACAATGAGCAGTACTTC. Translating gives CAWGQGRSYNEQYF.